A selection of T cell receptor beta chains follows, all from one sample in a study of blood T cells in healthy people across ages. TCRdb independently ran MiXCR on the 5' RACE reads; one entry per CDR3 protein. The sample includes 1.4 million to 1.5 million distinct CDR3 sequences, approximately 38% of them seen just once. Sequenced: blood. The receptor source for this set is a woman under 30 in good health. Both conserved end residues are part of each CDR3. A D gene is named only where the DNA matches it firmly. A clone size is listed for some rows: how often the clone was seen (once, few, many), or a class if it is expanded.

NA	NA	TRBV12-5	16	TRBJ2-5	CASGSPTTTRQETQYF	TGTGCTAGTGGTTCACCCACGACGACCAGACAAGAGACCCAGTACTTC
TRBD1	NA	TRBV9	17	TRBJ1-2	CASSLRTGEYINYGYTF	TGTGCCAGCAGCCTTCGGACAGGGGAATATATTAACTATGGCTACACCTTC
NA	NA	TRBV12-3/TRBV12-4	16	TRBJ2-2	CASSPHFPGNTGELFF	TGTGCCAGCAGTCCCCACTTTCCGGGGAACACCGGGGAGCTGTTTTTT
TRBD2	few	TRBV20-1	15	TRBJ2-3	CSAREPGRAQDTQYF	TGCAGTGCTAGGGAGCCCGGGAGGGCCCAAGATACGCAGTATTTT
NA	NA	TRBV2	15	TRBJ2-7	CANSERRDLSYEQYF	TGTGCCAACAGTGAAAGGCGGGACCTCTCCTACGAGCAGTACTTC
TRBD2	NA	TRBV7-9	17	TRBJ2-1	CASSPTRTSGPYNEQFF	TGTGCCAGCAGCCCCACCCGGACTAGCGGGCCCTACAATGAGCAGTTCTTC
TRBD1	few	TRBV11-2	16	TRBJ2-7	CASSLEWAGGRYEQYF	TGTGCCAGCAGCTTAGAGTGGGCAGGGGGCCGTTACGAGCAGTACTTC
TRBD2	NA	TRBV27	15	TRBJ2-1	CASSLRRLAGGEQFF	TGTGCCAGCAGTCTAAGAAGACTAGCGGGAGGGGAGCAGTTCTTC
NA	once	TRBV12-3/TRBV12-4	16	TRBJ2-2	CASSSFLDQRAGELFF	TGTGCCAGCAGTTCGTTTCTAGACCAGCGGGCCGGGGAGCTGTTTTTT
NA	few	TRBV4-1	15	TRBJ2-7	CASSQKAAQTYEQYF	TGCGCCAGCAGCCAAAAAGCGGCCCAAACCTACGAGCAGTACTTC
TRBD1	NA	TRBV20-1	14	TRBJ2-7	CSARRGTEAYEQYF	TGCAGTGCTAGGAGGGGGACAGAGGCCTACGAGCAGTACTTC
TRBD2	NA	TRBV28	16	TRBJ2-1	CASSHLAEHSYNEQFF	TGTGCCAGCAGTCACCTAGCGGAACACTCCTACAATGAGCAGTTCTTC
TRBD2	NA	TRBV2	15	TRBJ2-1	CASSPSAGEYNEQFF	TGTGCCAGCAGCCCCAGTGCGGGAGAATACAATGAGCAGTTCTTC
TRBD2	few	TRBV9	17	TRBJ2-3	CASSPGLAGGLADTQYF	TGTGCCAGCAGCCCGGGACTAGCGGGGGGGCTGGCAGATACGCAGTATTTT
NA	NA	TRBV4-1	16	TRBJ1-6	CASSQVGQGLYSPLHF	TGCGCCAGCAGCCAAGTTGGGCAGGGCTTATACTCACCCCTCCACTTT
NA	NA	TRBV30	15	TRBJ1-4	CAWSGRVSVGEKLFF	TGTGCCTGGAGTGGCCGGGTATCAGTGGGTGAAAAACTGTTTTTT
NA	NA	TRBV2	13	TRBJ2-1	CASSALPYNEQFF	TGTGCCAGCAGTGCCCTTCCGTACAATGAGCAGTTCTTC
NA	once	TRBV20-1	14	TRBJ1-2	CSAPETLVGYGYTF	TGCAGTGCGCCGGAGACCCTCGTGGGATATGGCTACACCTTC
NA	NA	TRBV20-1	16	TRBJ2-5	CSARDIGGRERETQYF	TGCAGTGCTAGAGATATCGGGGGGCGCGAACGGGAGACCCAGTACTTC
NA	NA	TRBV12-3/TRBV12-4	16	TRBJ2-6	CASRTGARSGANVLTF	TGTGCCAGCAGGACAGGAGCCCGCTCTGGGGCCAACGTCCTGACTTTC
TRBD2	NA	TRBV11-2	15	TRBJ2-1	CASSPGTSFLREQFF	TGTGCCAGCAGCCCCGGGACTAGCTTCCTCCGAGAGCAGTTCTTC
NA	few	TRBV15	13	TRBJ1-1	CATRTGRNTEAFF	TGTGCCACCAGAACAGGAAGGAACACTGAAGCTTTCTTT
TRBD2	few	TRBV24-1	16	TRBJ2-3	CATSGGTSGSTDTQYF	TGTGCCACCAGTGGCGGGACTAGCGGGAGCACAGATACGCAGTATTTT
TRBD1	NA	TRBV5-5	17	TRBJ1-1	CASSLGRDRAMNTEAFF	TGTGCCAGCAGCTTGGGTAGGGACAGGGCTATGAACACTGAAGCTTTCTTT
TRBD1	NA	TRBV20-1	13	TRBJ1-2	CSARGQQINGYTF	TGCAGTGCTAGGGGACAGCAGATAAATGGCTACACCTTC
TRBD1	few	TRBV3-1	16	TRBJ1-2	CASSQERLDRDYGYTF	TGTGCCAGCAGCCAAGAGCGGTTGGACAGGGACTATGGCTACACCTTC
NA	few	TRBV6-1	11	TRBJ2-7	CASSPNTEQYF	TGTGCCAGCAGCCCTAACACCGAGCAGTACTTC
NA	few	TRBV20-1	17	TRBJ1-1	CCARDPAGGGASTEAFF	TGCTGTGCTAGAGATCCGGCCGGTGGGGGGGCGAGCACTGAAGCTTTCTTT
NA	NA	TRBV2	16	TRBJ2-7	CASSEARGSSGYEQYF	TGTGCCAGCAGTGAAGCAAGGGGGTCCTCGGGCTACGAGCAGTACTTC
NA	NA	TRBV20-1	13	TRBJ1-2	CSAYTEPNYGYTF	TGCAGTGCTTATACGGAGCCTAACTATGGCTACACCTTC
TRBD2	once	TRBV6-5	15	TRBJ2-7	CASSRLAGGVSEQYF	TGTGCCAGCAGTAGACTAGCGGGGGGCGTTAGTGAGCAGTACTTC
TRBD1	NA	TRBV20-1	17	TRBJ1-4	CSAFMSGQGQANEKLFF	TGCAGTGCTTTCATGTCAGGACAGGGTCAGGCTAATGAAAAACTGTTTTTT
TRBD2	few	TRBV29-1	14	TRBJ2-4	CSVPGSGEKNIQYF	TGCAGCGTCCCTGGGAGCGGGGAAAAAAACATTCAGTACTTC
TRBD1	few	TRBV6-6	14	TRBJ2-3	CASSDGTDADTQYF	TGTGCCAGCAGTGACGGGACAGATGCAGATACGCAGTATTTT
TRBD1	once	TRBV7-9	13	TRBJ1-1	CASSVPGQGEAFF	TGTGCCAGCAGCGTCCCGGGACAGGGAGAAGCTTTCTTT
NA	few	TRBV25-1	18	TRBJ2-1	CASSEYFLGQMAYNEQFF	TGTGCCAGCAGTGAATATTTCCTTGGACAGATGGCCTACAATGAGCAGTTCTTC
TRBD1	many	TRBV14	16	TRBJ2-7	CASSEQGLRGLYEQYF	TGTGCCAGCAGCGAACAGGGGTTACGAGGGTTGTACGAGCAGTACTTC
NA	few	TRBV4-1	13	TRBJ2-3	CASSQDRKDTQYF	TGCGCCAGCAGCCAAGATAGGAAAGATACGCAGTATTTT
NA	few	TRBV12-3/TRBV12-4	12	TRBJ1-2	CASSQINYGYTF	TGTGCCAGCAGTCAGATCAACTATGGCTACACCTTC
TRBD2	few	TRBV9	13	TRBJ2-1	CASRGTSVTEQFF	TGTGCCAGCAGAGGGACTAGCGTGACCGAGCAGTTCTTC